These 28 T cell receptor beta chains were sequenced from one sample in a study of Graves' ophthalmopathy and Graves' hyperthyroidism. TCR beta CDR3 amplification used RNA transcripts. An opening RT-PCR round employed HTBI primers and preceded a second-round multiplex PCR. TCRdb reanalysed the multiplex PCR reads using MiXCR and keeps one entry per CDR3 protein. This repertoire shows roughly 480,000 distinct CDR3 sequences, 14% found once; its top ten account for approximately 9.8%. Sequenced: blood. These TCRs come from a woman in her thirties with Graves' ophthalmopathy.

This clonotype has a count of ten or more. This chain joins TRBV5-1 and TRBJ2-5; 8 nucleotides line up with TRBD1. Germline loops: CDR1 SGHRS, CDR2 YFSETQ. The CDR3 runs to 15 residues. V shed 5 bases and J 2 bases; nucleotides not matched to a gene: 8. The CDR3 sequence: CASSLVGQGQETQYF. CDR3 nucleotide sequence: TGCGCCAGCAGTCTAGTTGGACAGGGTCAAGAGACCCAGTACTTC.

The sample holds many counts of this clonotype. This chain's CDR3 is CAWSRMGTRISYGYTF. CDR3 DNA: TGTGCCTGGAGTCGGATGGGGACGCGAATCAGTTATGGCTACACCTTC. This sequence joins TRBV30 and TRBJ1-2; maybe TRBD1 (5 bases). CDR3 length equals 16 residues. CDR1 and CDR2 from the germline V gene are GTSNPN and SVGIG (reference sequence). V lost 2 bases and J lost 5, with 21 bases in between.

This chain links TRBV5-5 with TRBJ1-2; 9 bases are a match to TRBD1. CDR1 is SGHKS, CDR2 YYEKEE, per germline (reference sequence). This CDR3 is built from 14 residues. Trimming cost V 3 bases and J 2 bases; bases outside gene matches: 2. The CDR3 nucleotides are TGTGCCAGCAGCTGGGGGACAGGGAACTATGGCTACACCTTC. This sequence encodes CASSWGTGNYGYTF.

The genes are TRBV24-1 and TRBJ1-6; the match to TRBD1 covers 8 bases. The CDR3 length is 15 residues. The germline V gene has CDR1 KGHDR and CDR2 SFDVKD. The trim removed 11 bases at V and 6 bases at J, leaving 11 bases unmatched. In DNA form, the CDR3 reads TGTGCCAGCAGCTCTCAAGGACAGGGTAATTCACCCCTCCACTTT. It encodes CASSSQGQGNSPLHF.

Worth noting for this clonotype: Just one base apart from a much larger clone, this may be a read error. The CDR3 does not close with the conserved phenylalanine or tryptophan, likely indicating a read error. In DNA, the CDR3 is TGCAGTGCTAGAGAAGCCAGGGGGCATACTGAAGCTTTCGTT. It yields the protein CSAREARGHTEAFV. V gene TRBV20-1 combines with J gene TRBJ1-1, with TRBD1 matching over 8 bases. The germline gives CDR1 DFQATT, CDR2 SNEGSKA (reference sequence). This CDR3 has 14 residues. With V trimmed by 0 bases and J by 5 bases, 5 bases remained unmatched.

This clonotype showed up many times. The gene calls are TRBV7-2 and TRBJ1-2; D unresolved. Germline V gene data show CDR1 as SGHTA and CDR2 as FQGNSA. V shed 5 bases and J shed 4 bases, with 8 bases lying between them. This CDR3 region has 12 residues. The CDR3 sequence: CASSQRLYGYTF. CDR3 sequence (DNA): TGTGCCAGCAGCCAGCGACTCTATGGCTACACCTTC.

This clonotype was found a few times. The gene calls are TRBV11-2 and TRBJ1-1; 9 nucleotides align to TRBD1. Unmatched junction bases numbered 0, after V lost 0 bases and J lost 7 bases. The CDR3 length is 13 residues. The V gene's germline CDR1 is SGHAT and CDR2 FQNNGV. Here the CDR3 DNA reads TGTGCCAGCAGCTTAGAGACAGGGGGTGAAGCTTTCTTT. It yields the protein CASSLETGGEAFF. The full variable domain, in which reference TRBV11-2 and TRBJ1-1 provide the parts outside the CDR3, is EAGVAQSPRYKIIEKRQSVAFWCNPISGHATLYWYQQILGQGPKLLIQFQNNGVVDDSQLPKDRFSAERLKGVDSTLKIQPAKLEDSAVYLCASSLETGGEAFFGQGTRLTVV.

This clonotype has ten or more counts. This CDR3 reads CASSQPEGVEQYF. As DNA, the CDR3 is TGTGCCAGCAGCCAACCCGAAGGGGTCGAGCAGTACTTC. The J gene is TRBJ2-7, the V gene TRBV28, with D possibly TRBD1 on 5 matching bases. Germline CDR1 MDHEN, CDR2 SYDVKM. Deletions cut 6 bases from V and 6 bases from J, with 15 bases between. This CDR3 spans 13 amino acids.

This clonotype was observed at least ten times. The chain links TRBV2 to TRBJ2-5; 13 bases are shared with TRBD2. J was trimmed by 4 bases and V by 5 bases; bases with no gene match: 25. Looked up from germline, CDR1 is SNHLY and CDR2 is FYNNEI. CDR3 length equals 22 residues. The CDR3 region has the DNA TGTGCCAGCAGTCAACCCCGGAGGGGCGGACTAGCGGGGGACCCCCCAAGAGAGACCCAGTACTTC. It translates to CASSQPRRGGLAGDPPRETQYF.

This clonotype was seen at least ten times. V and J are TRBV30 and TRBJ2-7; D is uncertain. Deletions cut 3 bases from V and 3 bases from J, with 9 bases between. From germline, CDR1 is GTSNPN and CDR2 SVGIG (reference sequence). There are 12 residues in the CDR3. The CDR3 here is CAWRDDNYEQYF. The CDR3 nucleotides read TGTGCCTGGAGGGACGACAACTACGAGCAGTACTTC.

This clonotype was detected ten times or more. This chain uses TRBV6-5 with TRBJ1-1, with 7 bases that match TRBD1. The CDR3 has 15 amino acids. Germline V CDR1 and CDR2: MNHEY, SVGAGI. The V gene end was trimmed by 6 bases and the J gene end by 4 bases; junction bases not matched to a gene: 11. The CDR3 DNA is TGTGCCAGCAGATATGCAGGGGGTACTGGCACTGAAGCTTTCTTT. Protein product: CASRYAGGTGTEAFF.

Many counts were recorded for this clonotype. The genes are TRBV3-1 and TRBJ2-5, with a weak D call TRBD1 (6 bases). Germline CDR1 is LGHDT and CDR2 is YNNKEL (reference sequence). The CDR3 is 13 residues long. Trimming pared 6 bases from V and 5 bases from J, leaving 13 bases between. The chain's CDR3 is CASREQGEETQYF. CDR3 nucleotide sequence: TGTGCCAGCAGAGAACAGGGCGAGGAGACCCAGTACTTC.

This clonotype was seen repeatedly, ten times or more. The chain uses TRBV28 and TRBJ1-2, with 9 bases aligning to TRBD1. In germline, CDR1 is MDHEN, CDR2 SYDVKM. The CDR3 consists of 14 residues. The V segment lost 10 bases and the J segment 4 bases; nucleotides outside the gene matches: 10. The CDR3 reads CAIKQGARTYGYTF. The CDR3 DNA is TGTGCCATTAAACAGGGGGCGCGTACCTATGGCTACACCTTC.

This clonotype was recorded many times. The chain joins TRBV7-2 to TRBJ2-7; 8 bases fit TRBD1. CDR1 and CDR2 (germline): SGHTA, FQGNSA. The CDR3 spans 14 residues. With V trimmed by 1 base and J by 4 bases, 3 bases remained unmatched. The CDR3 DNA is TGTGCCAGCAGCTTAGGACAGGGGTGGTACGAGCAGTACTTC. Translated, it gives CASSLGQGWYEQYF. Based on the CDR3 plus reference TRBV7-2 and TRBJ2-7, the full variable domain is GAGVSQSPSNKVTEKGKDVELRCDPISGHTALYWYRQSLGQGLEFLIYFQGNSAPDKSGLPSDRFSAERTGGSVSTLTIQRTQQEDSAVYLCASSLGQGWYEQYFGPGTRLTVT.

The genes are TRBV6-1 and TRBJ1-1; D gene uncertain. V was pared by 6 bases and J by 3 bases, with 17 bases between. Looked up from germline, CDR1 is MNHNS and CDR2 is SASEGT. CDR3 length equals 15 residues. The DNA for the CDR3 is TGTGCCAGCAGCTCTACAGTCCGCGGGTACACTGAAGCTTTCTTT. Amino acids: CASSSTVRGYTEAFF.

This clonotype was counted at least ten times. This rearrangement joins TRBV6-8 to TRBJ2-2; weak D call: TRBD2 (6 bases). Germline V gives CDR1 MNHGY, CDR2 SAAAGT. The CDR3 is made up of 13 amino acids. V was clipped by 5 bases and J by 3 bases, with 7 bases between them. CDR3 DNA sequence: TGTGCCAGCAGTCCGGGGGACACCGGGGAGCTGTTTTTT. It translates to CASSPGDTGELFF.

This clonotype has a count of ten or more. The rearrangement links TRBV28 to TRBJ1-5, with D uncertain. Germline V CDR1 and CDR2: MDHEN, SYDVKM. V was shortened by 5 bases and J by 2 bases, with 10 bases between the two germline ends. This CDR3 comprises 14 residues. CDR3 in amino acids: CASSHGRGNQPQHF. DNA of the CDR3: TGTGCCAGCAGTCATGGACGGGGCAATCAGCCCCAGCATTTT.

This clonotype turned up a few times. V usage is TRBV12-5 and J usage is TRBJ1-5; TRBD1 might be the D (5 bases). CDR1 is LGHNT and CDR2 is FRNRAP in the germline V gene. V gave up 1 base and J gave up 4 bases, with 11 bases separating them. The CDR3 has 15 residues. This CDR3 reads CASGLEGQGNQPQHF. CDR3 coding DNA: TGTGCTAGTGGTTTGGAAGGGCAGGGAAATCAGCCCCAGCATTTT.

This clonotype was seen repeatedly, ten times or more. The chain combines TRBV11-2 with TRBJ2-5; 8 positions match TRBD1. The CDR3 is 14 amino acids. Germline CDR1 is SGHAT and CDR2 is FQNNGV. V lost 8 bases to trimming and J lost 5 bases; unmatched junction nucleotides: 10. CDR3 sequence (DNA): TGTGCCAGCGCCTCGGGGACAGGACGGGAGACCCAGTACTTC. This codes for CASASGTGRETQYF.

This clonotype was detected many times. The chain combines TRBV7-9 with TRBJ1-6; D ambiguous. V was cut by 5 bases and J by 10 bases, with 18 bases left in between. CDR1 and CDR2 (germline): SEHNR, FQNEAQ (reference sequence). The CDR3 has 15 amino acids. The CDR3 bases are TGTGCCAGCAGCGTAGATCGGATCGGCTACTCACCCCTCCACTTT. This gives the protein CASSVDRIGYSPLHF.

This clonotype has more than one count but fewer than ten. A read error is possible here, since a much larger clone lies one base away. The gene calls are TRBV6-5 and TRBJ2-7, with D perhaps matching TRBD1 (5 bases). This CDR3 is 14 amino acids long. CDR1 and CDR2 from the germline V gene are MNHEY and SVGAGI. The CDR3 here is CACSFEQGPYEQYF. The CDR3 DNA sequence: TGTGCCTGCAGTTTCGAGCAGGGCCCCTACGAGCAGTACTTC.

This clonotype was recorded at least ten times. V and J are TRBV27 and TRBJ2-7; maybe TRBD1 (5 bases). The CDR3 spans 16 residues. Germline V CDR1 and CDR2: MNHEY, SMNVEV (reference sequence). Trimming shortened V by 5 bases and J by 3 bases, and 20 bases separated the two germline ends. CDR3 nucleotide sequence: TGTGCCAGCAGTCCCGCAGGGCCCCCCTACCGCTACGAGCAGTACTTC. It codes for CASSPAGPPYRYEQYF.

In the case of this clonotype: With a much larger clone just one base away, this may be a read error. The conserved phenylalanine or tryptophan is not found at the CDR3 terminus, so this likely reflects a read error. The genes are TRBV12-3 or TRBV12-4 and TRBJ2-2; weak D call: TRBD2 (6 bases). CDR3 length: 15 amino acids. V was cut by 5 bases and J by 5 bases, with 15 bases left in between. The CDR3: CASSTRTAGTGELFL. CDR3 in DNA: TGTGCCAGCAGTACGAGGACTGCGGGGACCGGGGAGCTGTTTCTT.

There are many counts of this clonotype. V and J are TRBV6-2 or TRBV6-3 and TRBJ1-2, with no clear D. V gave up 4 bases and J gave up 6 bases, with 12 bases separating them. The CDR3 contains 13 residues. The germline V gene has CDR1 MNHEY and CDR2 SVGEGT. CDR3 coding DNA: TGTGCCAGCAGTTTGACCCCGAGGGATGGCTACACCTTC. This sequence encodes CASSLTPRDGYTF.

The chain uses TRBV4-1 and TRBJ1-1, with D possibly being TRBD1 (5 bases). This CDR3 spans 14 amino acids. V lost 2 bases and J lost 4, with 11 bases in between. Germline V lookup: CDR1 MGHRA, CDR2 YSYEKL. As DNA, the CDR3 is TGCGCCAGCAGCCAAATGACAGCCGCCACTGAAGCTTTCTTT. This codes for CASSQMTAATEAFF.

This clonotype appeared many times. The chain combines TRBV13 with TRBJ2-5; tentative D call: TRBD1 (5 bases). The V and J ends lost 5 bases and 5 bases respectively, with 15 bases between them. The CDR3 loop spans 14 amino acids. Germline CDR1 is PRHDT and CDR2 is FYEKMQ (reference sequence). The CDR3 spells CASSPVGPGETQYF. The CDR3 coding sequence is TGTGCCAGCAGCCCTGTGGGGCCAGGGGAGACCCAGTACTTC.

This clonotype was seen only a few times. V gene TRBV6-1 combines with J gene TRBJ2-7; TRBD1 might be the D (6 bases). V lost 6 bases and J lost 3, with 18 bases in between. Germline values: CDR1 MNHNS, CDR2 SASEGT. This CDR3 comprises 15 residues. The CDR3 DNA reads TGTGCCAGCAGCCTGGAGGTCGGACAGAACTACGAGCAGTACTTC. Amino acid sequence: CASSLEVGQNYEQYF.

This clonotype was seen repeatedly, ten times or more. The genes are TRBV4-1 and TRBJ2-7; 7 bases line up with TRBD2. V trimming: 1 base; J trimming: 0 bases; junction bases outside the gene matches: 6. The CDR3 contains 16 residues. From germline, CDR1 is MGHRA and CDR2 YSYEKL. CDR3 residues: CASSQGALAASYEQYF. CDR3 DNA: TGCGCCAGCAGCCAAGGTGCGCTAGCGGCCTCCTACGAGCAGTACTTC.